This T cell receptor beta chain was captured in a study of T cells in Graves' hyperthyroidism and ophthalmopathy. General study results and limits: Separation of ophthalmopathy from stable hyperthyroidism was achieved by a 13 V-J model.

Researchers took RNA transcripts and amplified the TCR beta CDR3 regions from them. HTBI primers were used for first-round RT-PCR of the TCR CDR3. In TCRdb, the multiplex PCR reads were re-called with MiXCR into one record per CDR3 protein. The sample yields roughly 650,000 distinct CDR3 sequences, around 15% seen once. Inclusion characteristics of ophthalmopathy patients comprised a Clinical Activity Score of at least 3, a NOSPECS grade of at least 4, and duration under 3 months. Every diagnosis used clinical symptoms, serum thyroxine and TRAb, thyroid ultrasound and orbital computed tomography. The CDR3 spans 14 residues. J was trimmed by 1 base and V by 7 bases; bases with no gene match: 4. CDR1 and CDR2 from the germline V gene are MDHEN and SYDVKM. This clonotype occurred many times. Its matching antigen is unknown.

The sequencing sample was made of blood. The J gene is TRBJ2-1, the V gene TRBV28, with 7 nucleotides matching TRBD2. This receptor was identified in a woman aged 40 to 55 with Graves' ophthalmopathy. The CDR3 loop is CASISGGSYNEQFF. The CDR3, as DNA: TGTGCCAGCATCTCGGGAGGATCCTACAATGAGCAGTTCTTC.